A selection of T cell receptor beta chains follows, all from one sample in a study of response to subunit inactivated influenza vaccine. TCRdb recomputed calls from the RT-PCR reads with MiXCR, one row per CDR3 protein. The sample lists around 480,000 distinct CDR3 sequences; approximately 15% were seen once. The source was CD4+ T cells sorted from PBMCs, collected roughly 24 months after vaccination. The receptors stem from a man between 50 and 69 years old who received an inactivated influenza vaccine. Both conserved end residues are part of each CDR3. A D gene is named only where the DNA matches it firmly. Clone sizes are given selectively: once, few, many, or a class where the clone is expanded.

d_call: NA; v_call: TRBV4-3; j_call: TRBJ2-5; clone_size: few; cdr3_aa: CASPRAEGETQYF; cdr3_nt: TGCGCCAGCCCAAGGGCGGAGGGGGAGACCCAGTACTTC
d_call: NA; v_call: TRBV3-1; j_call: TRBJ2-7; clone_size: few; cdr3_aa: CASSQEGGRTSEQYF; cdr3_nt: TGTGCCAGCAGCCAAGAAGGAGGGCGGACGTCCGAGCAGTACTTC
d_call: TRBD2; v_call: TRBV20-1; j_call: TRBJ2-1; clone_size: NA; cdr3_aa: CSARQLAGGWNEQFF; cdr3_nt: TGCAGTGCTAGGCAACTAGCGGGAGGGTGGAATGAGCAGTTCTTC
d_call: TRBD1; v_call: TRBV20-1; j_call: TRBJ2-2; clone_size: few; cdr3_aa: CSARDRGTSSGELFF; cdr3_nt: TGCAGTGCTCGGGACAGGGGCACGTCTAGCGGGGAGCTGTTTTTT
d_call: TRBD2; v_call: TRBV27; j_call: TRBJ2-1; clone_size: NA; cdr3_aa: CASRRDYQYNEQFF; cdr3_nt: TGTGCCAGCAGGAGGGACTACCAATACAATGAGCAGTTCTTC
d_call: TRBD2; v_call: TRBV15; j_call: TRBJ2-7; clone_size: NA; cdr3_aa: CATSRDWSSGRDPYEQYF; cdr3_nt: TGTGCCACCAGCAGAGATTGGTCTAGCGGGAGAGACCCCTACGAGCAGTACTTC
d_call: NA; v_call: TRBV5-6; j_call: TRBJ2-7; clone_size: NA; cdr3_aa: CASSPGPGEQYF; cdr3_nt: TGTGCCAGCAGCCCGGGCCCGGGCGAGCAGTACTTC
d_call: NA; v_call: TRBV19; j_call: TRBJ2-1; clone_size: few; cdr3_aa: CASSISGHINEQFF; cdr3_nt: TGTGCCAGTAGTATAAGTGGGCACATCAATGAGCAGTTCTTC
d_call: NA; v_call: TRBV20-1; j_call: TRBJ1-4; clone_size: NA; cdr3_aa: CSARLSPPGVTNEKLFF; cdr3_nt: TGCAGTGCTAGATTGAGCCCCCCTGGGGTAACTAATGAAAAACTGTTTTTT
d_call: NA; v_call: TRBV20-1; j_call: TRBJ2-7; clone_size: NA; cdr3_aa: CSARAPGGYEQYF; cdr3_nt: TGCAGTGCTAGAGCCCCAGGAGGCTACGAGCAGTACTTC
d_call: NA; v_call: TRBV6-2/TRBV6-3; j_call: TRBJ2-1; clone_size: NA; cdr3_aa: CASIRGVPRGEQFF; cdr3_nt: TGTGCCAGCATTAGGGGGGTCCCTCGGGGGGAGCAGTTCTTC
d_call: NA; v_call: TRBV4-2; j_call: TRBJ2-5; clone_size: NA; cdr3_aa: CASSQARTIQETQYF; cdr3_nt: TGTGCCAGCAGCCAAGCCCGTACTATTCAAGAGACCCAGTACTTC
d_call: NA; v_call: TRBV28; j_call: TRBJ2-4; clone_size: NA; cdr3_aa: CASTEGIAKNIQYF; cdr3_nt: TGTGCCAGCACAGAGGGAATAGCCAAAAACATTCAGTACTTC
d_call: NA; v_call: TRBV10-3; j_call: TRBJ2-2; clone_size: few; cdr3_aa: CAISESTVGANTGELFF; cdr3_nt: TGTGCCATCAGTGAGTCGACGGTGGGGGCAAACACCGGGGAGCTGTTTTTT
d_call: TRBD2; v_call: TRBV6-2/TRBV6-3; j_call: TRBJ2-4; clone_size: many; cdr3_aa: CASNRWTSGTTAKNIQYF; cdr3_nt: TGTGCCAGCAATAGATGGACTAGCGGGACCACAGCCAAAAACATTCAGTACTTC
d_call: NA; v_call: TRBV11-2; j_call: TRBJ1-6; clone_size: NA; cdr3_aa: CASSRSESPLHF; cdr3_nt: TGTGCCAGCAGCCGATCGGAGTCACCCCTCCACTTT
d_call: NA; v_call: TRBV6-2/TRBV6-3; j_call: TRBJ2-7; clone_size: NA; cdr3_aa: CASSYLGTEQYF; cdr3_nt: TGTGCCAGCAGTTACTTGGGGACCGAGCAGTACTTC
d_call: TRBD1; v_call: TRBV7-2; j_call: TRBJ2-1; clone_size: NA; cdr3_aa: CASSFRTGNNEQFF; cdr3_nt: TGTGCCAGCAGCTTCAGGACAGGAAACAATGAGCAGTTCTTC
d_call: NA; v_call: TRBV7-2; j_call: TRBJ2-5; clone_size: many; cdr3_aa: CASSATGRETQYF; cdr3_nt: TGTGCCAGCAGCGCCACCGGTAGGGAGACCCAGTACTTC
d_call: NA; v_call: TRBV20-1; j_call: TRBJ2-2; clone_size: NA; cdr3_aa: CSARKAGKNTGELFF; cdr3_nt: TGCAGTGCTAGAAAGGCGGGGAAGAACACCGGGGAGCTGTTTTTT
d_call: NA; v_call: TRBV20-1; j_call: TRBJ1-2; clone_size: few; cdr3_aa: CSARREANYGYTF; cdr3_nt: TGCAGTGCTAGGCGGGAGGCTAACTATGGCTACACCTTC
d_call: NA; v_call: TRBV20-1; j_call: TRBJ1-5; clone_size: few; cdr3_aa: CSARDNVGLTGSNQPQHF; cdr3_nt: TGCAGTGCTAGAGATAACGTCGGTCTTACTGGTAGCAATCAGCCCCAGCATTTT
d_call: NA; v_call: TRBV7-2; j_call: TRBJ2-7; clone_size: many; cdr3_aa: CASSSDGYEQYF; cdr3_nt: TGTGCCAGCAGCTCGGACGGCTACGAGCAGTACTTC
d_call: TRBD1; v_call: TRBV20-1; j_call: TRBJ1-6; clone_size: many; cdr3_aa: CSARTGQYNSPLHF; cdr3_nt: TGCAGTGCCCGAACGGGACAGTATAATTCACCCCTCCACTTT
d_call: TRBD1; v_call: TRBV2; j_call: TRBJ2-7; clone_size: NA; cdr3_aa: CAGTGGYEQYF; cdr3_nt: TGTGCCGGGACAGGGGGCTACGAGCAGTACTTC
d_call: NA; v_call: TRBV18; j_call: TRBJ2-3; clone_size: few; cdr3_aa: CASSNRFTSTDTQYF; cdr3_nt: TGTGCCAGCTCCAACAGATTTACTAGCACAGATACGCAGTATTTT
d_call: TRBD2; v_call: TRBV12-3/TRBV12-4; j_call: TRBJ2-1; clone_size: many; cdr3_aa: CASRETSGSYNEQFF; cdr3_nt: TGTGCCAGCAGAGAGACTAGCGGGAGTTACAATGAGCAGTTCTTC
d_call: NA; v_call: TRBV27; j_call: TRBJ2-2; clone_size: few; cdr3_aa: CASSLRRQLNTGELFF; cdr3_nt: TGTGCCAGCAGTTTAAGGCGACAGCTGAACACCGGGGAGCTGTTTTTT
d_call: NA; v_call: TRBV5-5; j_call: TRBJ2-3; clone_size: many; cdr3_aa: CASSLDRWTDTQYF; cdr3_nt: TGTGCCAGCAGCTTGGACAGATGGACGGATACGCAGTATTTT
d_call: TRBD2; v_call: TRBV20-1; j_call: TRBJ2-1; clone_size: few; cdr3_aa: CSARVTSGRADEQFF; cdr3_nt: TGCAGTGCTAGAGTTACTAGCGGGAGGGCCGATGAGCAGTTCTTC
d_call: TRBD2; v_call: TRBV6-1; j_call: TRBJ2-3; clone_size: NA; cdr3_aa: CASSELSSGGFDTQYF; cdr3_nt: TGTGCCAGCAGTGAATTGTCTAGCGGGGGATTCGATACGCAGTATTTT
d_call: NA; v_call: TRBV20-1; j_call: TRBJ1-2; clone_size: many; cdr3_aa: CSARGSGGATF; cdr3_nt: TGCAGTGCTAGGGGAAGCGGGGGGGCCACCTTC
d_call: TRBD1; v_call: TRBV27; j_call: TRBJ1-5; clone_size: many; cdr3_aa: CASSLEGAGNQPQHF; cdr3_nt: TGTGCCAGCAGTTTAGAGGGGGCAGGCAATCAGCCCCAGCATTTT
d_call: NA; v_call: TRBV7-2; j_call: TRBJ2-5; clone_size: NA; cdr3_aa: CASSLATGTQYF; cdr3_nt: TGTGCCAGCAGCTTAGCGACGGGGACCCAGTACTTC
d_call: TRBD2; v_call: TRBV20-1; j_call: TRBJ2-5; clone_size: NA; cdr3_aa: CSARSTSGVQETQYF; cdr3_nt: TGCAGTGCTAGATCTACTAGCGGAGTTCAAGAGACCCAGTACTTC
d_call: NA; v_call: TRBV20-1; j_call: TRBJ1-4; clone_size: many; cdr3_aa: CSARGRDGGEGEKLFF; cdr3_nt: TGCAGTGCTAGAGGCCGTGACGGGGGCGAGGGTGAAAAACTGTTTTTT
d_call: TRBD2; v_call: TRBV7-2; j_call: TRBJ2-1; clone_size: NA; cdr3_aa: CASSAGLANEQFF; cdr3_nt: TGTGCCAGCAGCGCGGGACTAGCGAATGAGCAGTTCTTC
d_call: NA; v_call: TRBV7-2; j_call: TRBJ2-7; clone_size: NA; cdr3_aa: CASSLKVGAYEQYF; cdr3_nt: TGTGCCAGCAGCTTAAAGGTGGGAGCCTATGAGCAGTACTTC
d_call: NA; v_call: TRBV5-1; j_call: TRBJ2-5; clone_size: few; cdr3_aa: CASSAPNIQETQYF; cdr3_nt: TGCGCCAGCAGCGCCCCCAACATTCAAGAGACCCAGTACTTC
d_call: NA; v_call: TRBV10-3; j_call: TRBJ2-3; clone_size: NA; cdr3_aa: CAIRSGTSTDTQYF; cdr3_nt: TGTGCCATCAGATCCGGGACTAGCACAGATACGCAGTATTTT
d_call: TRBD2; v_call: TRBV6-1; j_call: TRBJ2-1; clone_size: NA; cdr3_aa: CASTSSGSGYNEQFF; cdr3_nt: TGTGCCAGCACTAGTAGCGGGAGCGGCTACAATGAGCAGTTCTTC
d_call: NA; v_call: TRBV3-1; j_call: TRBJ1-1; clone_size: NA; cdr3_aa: CASSQRALRAFF; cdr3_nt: TGTGCCAGCAGCCAAAGGGCCCTTAGGGCTTTCTTT
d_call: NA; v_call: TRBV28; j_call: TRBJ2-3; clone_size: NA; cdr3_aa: CASSLGASGDTQYF; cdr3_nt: TGTGCCAGCAGTTTGGGGGCTAGCGGAGATACGCAGTATTTT
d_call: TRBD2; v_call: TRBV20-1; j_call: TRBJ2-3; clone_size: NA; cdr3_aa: CSARPLAGGPVDTQYF; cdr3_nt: TGCAGTGCTAGACCCCTAGCGGGGGGGCCGGTAGATACGCAGTATTTT
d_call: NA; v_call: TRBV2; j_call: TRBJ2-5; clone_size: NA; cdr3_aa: CASRGPARSLQETQYF; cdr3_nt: TGTGCCAGCAGGGGACCGGCGCGTTCTCTTCAAGAGACCCAGTACTTC
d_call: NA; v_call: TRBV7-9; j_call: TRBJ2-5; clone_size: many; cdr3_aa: CASSSGRALGETQYF; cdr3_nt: TGTGCCAGCAGCTCAGGACGGGCCCTTGGGGAGACCCAGTACTTC
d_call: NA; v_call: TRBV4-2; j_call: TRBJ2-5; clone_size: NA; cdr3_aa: CASSHEGTETQYF; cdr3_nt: TGTGCCAGCAGCCACGAAGGGACGGAGACCCAGTACTTC
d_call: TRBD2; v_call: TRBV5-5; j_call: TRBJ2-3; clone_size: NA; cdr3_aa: CASSLQIRLAVRTDTQYF; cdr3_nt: TGTGCCAGCAGCCTTCAAATAAGACTAGCGGTGCGCACAGATACGCAGTATTTT
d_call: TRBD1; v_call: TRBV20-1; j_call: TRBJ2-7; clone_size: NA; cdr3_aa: CSGGTGAPYEQYF; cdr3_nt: TGCAGTGGGGGGACAGGGGCCCCCTACGAGCAGTACTTC
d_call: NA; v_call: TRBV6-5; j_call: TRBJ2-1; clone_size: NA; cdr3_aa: CASRGWDEQFF; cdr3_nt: TGTGCCAGCAGAGGTTGGGATGAGCAGTTCTTC
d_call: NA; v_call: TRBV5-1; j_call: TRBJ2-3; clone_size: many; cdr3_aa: CASSLVTRWVDTQYF; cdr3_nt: TGCGCCAGCAGCTTGGTTACCCGGTGGGTAGATACGCAGTATTTT
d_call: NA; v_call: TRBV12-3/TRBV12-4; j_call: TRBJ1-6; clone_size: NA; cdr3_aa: CASSSTEVSPLHF; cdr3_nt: TGTGCCAGCAGTTCTACGGAGGTTTCACCCCTCCACTTT
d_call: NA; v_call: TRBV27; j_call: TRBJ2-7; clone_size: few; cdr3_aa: CASSSTGTEPYEQYF; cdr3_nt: TGTGCCAGCAGTTCGACCGGGACGGAACCCTACGAGCAGTACTTC
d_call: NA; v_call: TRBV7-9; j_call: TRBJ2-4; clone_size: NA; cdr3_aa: CASSYSVGNIQYF; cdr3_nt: TGTGCCAGCAGCTATAGCGTTGGAAACATTCAGTACTTC
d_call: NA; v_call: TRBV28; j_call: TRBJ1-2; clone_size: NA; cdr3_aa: CASTLRGVRGYTF; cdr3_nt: TGTGCCAGCACACTACGGGGCGTAAGGGGCTACACCTTC
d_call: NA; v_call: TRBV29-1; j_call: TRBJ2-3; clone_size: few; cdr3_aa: CSVEQGPDTQYF; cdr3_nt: TGCAGCGTTGAACAGGGTCCAGATACGCAGTATTTT
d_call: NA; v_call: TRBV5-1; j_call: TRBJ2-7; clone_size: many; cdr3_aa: CASSLGLAVDEQYF; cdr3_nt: TGCGCCAGCAGCTTGGGATTAGCGGTTGACGAGCAGTACTTC